This T cell receptor beta chain was sequenced for a study of T-cell memory formation after mild COVID-19. Broader study findings: Largely, contracting CD4+ clones fell within CM and EM, and contracting CD8+ clones within EMRA. A subset of responding clones appeared in pre-infection memory, suggesting cross-reactive memory joined.

There are 16 residues in the CDR3. Per germline, CDR1 SGDLS and CDR2 YYNGEE. J gave up 5 bases and V 4 bases, and 14 bases lay outside the gene matches. Turning to this clonotype: Its cognate antigen is unknown.

MiXCR was run by TCRdb on the 5' RACE reads, yielding one entry per CDR3 protein. The sample includes 150,000 to 200,000 distinct CDR3 sequences, about a third seen only once; the top ten take approximately 12%. Sequencing used PBMCs or a T cell subset sorted from them (not recorded which). The origin of this receptor is an adult woman who had mild COVID-19 (a few samples of this study predate the infection). Cell type and time point are not known. This sequence joins TRBV9 and TRBJ1-2, with 7 bases lining up with TRBD1. CDR3 sequence reads: CASSSNPRTGLYGYTF. In DNA form, the CDR3 reads TGTGCCAGCAGCTCAAATCCCCGGACAGGACTTTATGGCTACACCTTC.